This passage covers 8 T cell receptor beta chains from one sample sequenced in a study of CD8 T cells in Susac syndrome (dated by TCRdb to the late 2010s). Library generation was performed with the immunoSEQ multiplex PCR assay. RNA was extracted with the RNeasy kit and roughly 0.5 to 1 ug was reverse transcribed using random hexamers. TCRdb reprocessed the public reads (quality trimming at Q25 with fastp, clone calling with MiXCR) and kept in-frame beta chains. CDR3 protein sequences are deduplicated, and each keeps its most common genes and DNA. Here the sample has some 180,000 distinct CDR3 sequences; about 94% occur a single time. Approximately 0.098% of the sample belongs to the ten largest clones. The material sequenced was CD4+ T cells from PBMCs. The receptors derive from a human donor in good health.

The J gene is TRBJ1-2, the V gene TRBV10-3; unclear D gene. The ends were cut back, 3 bases at V and 3 bases at J, with 8 bases in the middle. This CDR3 has 13 residues. Germline-derived CDR1 and CDR2 are ENHRY and SYGVKD. The CDR3 coding sequence is TGTGCCATCAGTGACTTGGTGGACTATGGCTACACCTTC. This sequence encodes CAISDLVDYGYTF.

The rearrangement uses TRBV4-3 and TRBJ2-1; 9 positions agree with TRBD1. The CDR3 loop spans 18 amino acids. The ends lost 1 base at V and 9 bases at J; junction bases unmatched: 16. Per germline, CDR1 LGHNA and CDR2 YSLEER. CDR3 in amino acids: CASSQAPYRGRVSVEQFF. CDR3 nucleotides: TGCGCCAGCAGCCAAGCTCCTTACAGGGGGCGAGTAAGTGTTGAGCAGTTCTTC.

The chain joins TRBV3-1 to TRBJ2-1, with a weak D call TRBD1 (6 bases). Germline V lookup: CDR1 LGHDT, CDR2 YNNKEL (reference sequence). Between the trimmed V and J ends, which lost 4 bases and 4 bases, there was a span of 14 bases. This CDR3 has 15 residues. CDR3 nucleotide sequence: TGTGCCAGCAGCCCTTTAGGGCAGGGGTACAATGAGCAGTTCTTC. Translated, it gives CASSPLGQGYNEQFF.

The J gene is TRBJ2-2, the V gene TRBV12-3 or TRBV12-4; 7 bases align to TRBD2. V trimming: 3 bases; J trimming: 7 bases; junction bases outside the gene matches: 8. The CDR3 is 15 amino acids. CDR3 region: CASSFTLGGNGELFF. The CDR3 DNA reads TGTGCCAGCAGTTTCACTCTGGGGGGGAACGGGGAGCTGTTTTTT.

The genes are TRBV9 and TRBJ2-2; D is tentatively TRBD1 or TRBD2 (6 bases each). The CDR3 covers 15 residues. Trimming shortened V by 3 bases and J by 8 bases, and 17 bases separated the two germline ends. In germline, CDR1 is SGDLS, CDR2 YYNGEE. The CDR3 loop reads CASSARGVGRGELFF. The CDR3 nucleotides read TGTGCCAGCAGCGCGAGGGGGGTAGGCCGTGGGGAGCTGTTTTTT. The full variable domain, in which reference TRBV9 and TRBJ2-2 provide the parts outside the CDR3, is DSGVTQTPKHLITATGQRVTLRCSPRSGDLSVYWYQQSLDQGLQFLIQYYNGEERAKGNILERFSAQQFPDLHSELNLSSLELGDSALYFCASSARGVGRGELFFGEGSRLTVL.

V gene TRBV28 combines with J gene TRBJ2-5; D ambiguous. The CDR3 is 15 residues long. Per the germline V gene, CDR1 is MDHEN and CDR2 is SYDVKM. V lost 5 bases to trimming and J lost 3 bases, with 16 bases between them. CDR3 residues: CASSGLDVVKETQYF. Written as DNA, the CDR3 is TGTGCCAGCAGTGGGCTAGATGTAGTCAAAGAGACCCAGTACTTC. Using reference TRBV28 and TRBJ2-5 for the parts outside the CDR3, the full variable domain is DVKVTQSSRYLVKRTGEKVFLECVQDMDHENMFWYRQDPGLGLRLIYFSYDVKMKEKGDIPEGYSVSREKKERFSLILESASTNQTSMYLCASSGLDVVKETQYFGPGTRLLVL.

V usage is TRBV5-1 and J usage is TRBJ1-1; no reliable D call. The germline V gene has CDR1 SGHRS and CDR2 YFSETQ. Trimming pared 2 bases from V and 0 bases from J, leaving 8 bases between. The CDR3 is 14 amino acids. The DNA for the CDR3 is TGCGCCAGCAGCTTACTTGGGATGAACACTGAAGCTTTCTTT. The encoded protein is CASSLLGMNTEAFF.

The V gene is TRBV7-2, the J gene TRBJ2-7; perhaps TRBD2 as D (6 bases). V shed 1 base and J shed 3 bases, with 10 bases lying between them. The CDR3 spans 14 residues. CDR1 SGHTA and CDR2 FQGNSA come from the germline V gene. This CDR3 reads CASSLGVSGYEQYF. CDR3 nucleotide sequence: TGTGCCAGCAGCTTAGGGGTTAGCGGCTACGAGCAGTACTTC.